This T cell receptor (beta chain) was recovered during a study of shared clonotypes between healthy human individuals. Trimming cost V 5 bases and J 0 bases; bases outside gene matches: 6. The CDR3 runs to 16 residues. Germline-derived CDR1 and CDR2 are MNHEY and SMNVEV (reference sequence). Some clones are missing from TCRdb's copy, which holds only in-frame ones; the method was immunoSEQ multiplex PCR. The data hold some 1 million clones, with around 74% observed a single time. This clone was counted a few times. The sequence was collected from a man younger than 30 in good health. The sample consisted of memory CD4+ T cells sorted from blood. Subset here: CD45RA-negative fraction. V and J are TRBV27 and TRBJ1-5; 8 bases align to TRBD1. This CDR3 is CASSPQGAFSNQPQHF. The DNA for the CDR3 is TGTGCCAGCAGTCCGCAGGGGGCGTTTAGCAATCAGCCCCAGCATTTT.